This section outlines one TCR beta chain sequence together with its context. No antigen is known for it. The V gene's germline CDR1 is LGHDT and CDR2 YNNKEL (reference sequence). Trimming took off 1 base at V and 4 bases at J, with 8 bases between the two ends. The CDR3 runs to 14 residues. This sample stems from a study of post-analysis software for immune sequencing data. At the level of the study: In terms of disease course, relapsing-remitting, secondary progressive and progressive-relapsing multiple sclerosis were included. Findings and limits, study-wide: Same-batch samples co-clustered strongly by F measure. For normalized Chao1 diversity, multiple sclerosis patients scored significantly lower than controls did. Comparison of patients with controls showed 4 to 6 TRBV segments more frequent in patients, TRBV5-6, TRBV5-1 and TRBV20-1 among them.

Sequencing libraries made from TCR beta cDNA carried unique molecular identifiers. A population of 1 to 10 million T cells gave rise to roughly 0.5 million cDNA molecules. One entry per CDR3 protein, called by TCRdb with MiXCR from the PCR reads. Of 350,000 to 450,000 distinct CDR3 sequences in the sample, roughly 30% are singletons; the top ten hold 13%. This receptor was obtained from a girl aged 5-17 years with multiple sclerosis. The chain has TRBV3-1 and TRBJ1-3; no clear D gene. The sample was blood. The CDR3: CASSQVRYGNTIYF. The DNA of the CDR3 is TGTGCCAGCAGCCAAGTTAGGTACGGAAACACCATATATTTT.